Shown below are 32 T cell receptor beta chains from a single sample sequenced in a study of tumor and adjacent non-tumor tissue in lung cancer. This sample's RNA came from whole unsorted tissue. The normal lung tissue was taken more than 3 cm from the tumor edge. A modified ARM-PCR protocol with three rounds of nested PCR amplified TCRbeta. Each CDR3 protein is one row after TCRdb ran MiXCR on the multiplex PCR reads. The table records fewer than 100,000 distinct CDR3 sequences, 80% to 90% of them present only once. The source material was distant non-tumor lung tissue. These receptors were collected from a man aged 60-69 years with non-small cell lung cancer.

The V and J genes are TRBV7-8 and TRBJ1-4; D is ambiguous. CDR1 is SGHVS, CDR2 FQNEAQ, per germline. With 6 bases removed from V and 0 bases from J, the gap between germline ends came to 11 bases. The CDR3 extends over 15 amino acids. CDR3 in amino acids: CASSHVEATNEKLFF. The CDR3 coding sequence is TGTGCCAGCAGTCACGTGGAAGCAACTAATGAAAAACTGTTTTTT. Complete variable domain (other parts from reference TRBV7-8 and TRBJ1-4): GAGVSQSPRYKVAKRGQDVALRCDPISGHVSLFWYQQALGQGPEFLTYFQNEAQLDKSGLPSDRFFAERPEGSVSTLKIQRTQQEDSAVYLCASSHVEATNEKLFFGSGTQLSVL.

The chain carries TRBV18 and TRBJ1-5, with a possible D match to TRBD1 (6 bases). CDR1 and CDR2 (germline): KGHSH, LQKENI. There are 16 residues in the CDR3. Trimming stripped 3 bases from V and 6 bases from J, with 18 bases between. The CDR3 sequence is CASSPGGGYTSQPQHF. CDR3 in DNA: TGTGCCAGCTCACCCGGAGGGGGTTATACCAGTCAGCCCCAGCATTTT. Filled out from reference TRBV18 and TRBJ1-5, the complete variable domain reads NAGVMQNPRHLVRRRGQEARLRCSPMKGHSHVYWYRQLPEEGLKFMVYLQKENIIDESGMPKERFSAEFPKEGPSILRIQQVVRGDSAAYFCASSPGGGYTSQPQHFGDGTRLSIL.

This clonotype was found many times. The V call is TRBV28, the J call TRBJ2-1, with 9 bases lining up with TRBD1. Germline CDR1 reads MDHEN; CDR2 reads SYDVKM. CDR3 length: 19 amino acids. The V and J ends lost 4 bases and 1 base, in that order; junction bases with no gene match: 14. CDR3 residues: CASSSDFETGGFSYNEQFF. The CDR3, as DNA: TGTGCCAGCAGTTCCGATTTTGAAACAGGGGGCTTTTCCTACAATGAGCAGTTCTTC.

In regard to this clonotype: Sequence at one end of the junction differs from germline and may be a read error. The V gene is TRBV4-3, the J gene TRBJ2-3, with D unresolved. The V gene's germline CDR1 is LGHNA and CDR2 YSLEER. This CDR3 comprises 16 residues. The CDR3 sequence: CASIQDKSGTTDTQYF. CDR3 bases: TGCGCCAGCATCCAAGATAAATCGGGCACCACAGATACCCAGTATTTT.

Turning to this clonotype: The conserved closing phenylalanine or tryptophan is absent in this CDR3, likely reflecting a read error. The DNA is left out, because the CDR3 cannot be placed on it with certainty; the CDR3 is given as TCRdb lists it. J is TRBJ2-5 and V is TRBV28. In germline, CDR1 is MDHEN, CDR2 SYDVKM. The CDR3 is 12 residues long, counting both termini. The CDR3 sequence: CASSRSQETHYS.

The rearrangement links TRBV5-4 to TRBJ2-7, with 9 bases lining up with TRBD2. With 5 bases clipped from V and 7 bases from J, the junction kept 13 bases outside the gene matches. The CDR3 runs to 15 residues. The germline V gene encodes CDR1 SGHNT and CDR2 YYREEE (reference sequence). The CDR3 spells CASSPEVAGEKEQYF. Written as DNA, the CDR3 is TGTGCCAGCAGTCCGGAGGTAGCGGGAGAGAAGGAGCAGTACTTC.

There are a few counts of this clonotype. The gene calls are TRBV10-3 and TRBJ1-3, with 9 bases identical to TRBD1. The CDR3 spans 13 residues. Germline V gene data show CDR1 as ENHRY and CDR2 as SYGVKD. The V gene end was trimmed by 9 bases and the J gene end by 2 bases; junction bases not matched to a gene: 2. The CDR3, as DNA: TGTGCCATGACAGGGGGGCCTGGAAACACCATATATTTT. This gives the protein CAMTGGPGNTIYF.

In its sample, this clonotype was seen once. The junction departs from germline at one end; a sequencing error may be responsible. The CDR3 nucleotides are TGCGGCGTTGCTCAGGTGACCTACGAGCAGTACTTC. Residues: CGVAQVTYEQYF. This chain connects TRBV29-1 to TRBJ2-7; no reliable D call. This CDR3 has 12 residues. CDR1 is SQVTM and CDR2 is ANQGSEA in the germline V gene.

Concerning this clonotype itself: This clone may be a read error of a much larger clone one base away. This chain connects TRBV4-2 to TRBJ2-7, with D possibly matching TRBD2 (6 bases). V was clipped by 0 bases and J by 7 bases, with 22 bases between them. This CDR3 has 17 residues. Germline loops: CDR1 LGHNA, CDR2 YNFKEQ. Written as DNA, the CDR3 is TGTGCCAGCAGCCAAGAGGGGGGTGGCGGGCCCTACAATGAGCAGTACTTC. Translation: CASSQEGGGGPYNEQYF.

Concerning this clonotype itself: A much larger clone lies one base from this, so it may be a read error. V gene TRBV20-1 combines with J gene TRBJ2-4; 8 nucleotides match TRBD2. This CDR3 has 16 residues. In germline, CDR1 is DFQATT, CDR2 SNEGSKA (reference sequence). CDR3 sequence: CSAGDLSGSTKNIQYF. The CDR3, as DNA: TGCAGTGCTGGAGATTTAAGCGGGAGCACCAAAAACATTCAGTACTTC.

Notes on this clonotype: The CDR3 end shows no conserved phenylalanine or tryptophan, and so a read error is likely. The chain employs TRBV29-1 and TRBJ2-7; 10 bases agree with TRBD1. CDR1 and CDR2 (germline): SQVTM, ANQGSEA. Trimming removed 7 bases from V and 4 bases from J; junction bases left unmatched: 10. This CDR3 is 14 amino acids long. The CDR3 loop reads CSGGQGVSSYEQYL. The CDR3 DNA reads TGCAGCGGTGGACAGGGGGTTAGCTCATACGAGCAGTACCTC.

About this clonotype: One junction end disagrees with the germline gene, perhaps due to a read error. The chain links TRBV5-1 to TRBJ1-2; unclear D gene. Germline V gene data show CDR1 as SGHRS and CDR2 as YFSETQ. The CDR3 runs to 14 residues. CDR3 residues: CASRLGICDYGYTF. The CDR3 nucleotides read TGCGCCAGCAGATTGGGGATTTGCGACTATGGCTACACCTTC.

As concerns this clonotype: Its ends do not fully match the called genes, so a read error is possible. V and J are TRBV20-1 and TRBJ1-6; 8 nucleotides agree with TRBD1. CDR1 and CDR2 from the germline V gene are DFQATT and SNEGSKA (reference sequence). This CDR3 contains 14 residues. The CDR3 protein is CSAAQDRAASALHF. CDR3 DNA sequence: TGTAGTGCTGCCCAGGACAGGGCCGCTTCAGCCCTCCACTTT.

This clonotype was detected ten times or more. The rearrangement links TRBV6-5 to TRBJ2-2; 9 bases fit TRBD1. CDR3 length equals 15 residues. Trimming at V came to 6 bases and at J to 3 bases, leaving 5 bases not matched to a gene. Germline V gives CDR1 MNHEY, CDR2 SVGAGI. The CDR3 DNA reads TGTGCCAGCAGCGACAGGGGGAGGGACACCGGGGAGCTGTTTTTT. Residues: CASSDRGRDTGELFF.

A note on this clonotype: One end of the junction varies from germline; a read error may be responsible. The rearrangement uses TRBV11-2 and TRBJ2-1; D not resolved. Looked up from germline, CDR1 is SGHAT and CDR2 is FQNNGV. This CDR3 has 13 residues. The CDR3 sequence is CASSLDTLYEQLF. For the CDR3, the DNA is TGTGCAAGCAGCTTAGACACGCTCTACGAGCAGTTATTC.

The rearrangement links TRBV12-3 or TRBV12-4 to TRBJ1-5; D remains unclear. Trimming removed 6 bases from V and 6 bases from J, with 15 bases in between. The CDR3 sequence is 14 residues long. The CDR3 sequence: CASSRPDRGQPQHF. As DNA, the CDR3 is TGTGCCAGCAGCCGCCCAGATCGCGGTCAGCCCCAGCATTTT.

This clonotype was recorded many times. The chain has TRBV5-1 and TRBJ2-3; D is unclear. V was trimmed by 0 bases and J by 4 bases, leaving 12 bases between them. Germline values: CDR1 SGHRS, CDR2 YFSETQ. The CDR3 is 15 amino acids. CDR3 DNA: TGCGCCAGCAGCTTGGACAGTCCGAGCGCAGATACGCAGTATTTT. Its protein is CASSLDSPSADTQYF.

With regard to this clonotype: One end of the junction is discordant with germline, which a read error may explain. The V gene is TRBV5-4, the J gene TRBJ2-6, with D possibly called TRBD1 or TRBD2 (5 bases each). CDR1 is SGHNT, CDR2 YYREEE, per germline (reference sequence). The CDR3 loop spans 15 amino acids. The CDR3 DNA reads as TGTGCCAGTAGCGACAGAAGCTCTGGGGCCAAAGTCCTGGCTTTC. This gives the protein CASSDRSSGAKVLAF.

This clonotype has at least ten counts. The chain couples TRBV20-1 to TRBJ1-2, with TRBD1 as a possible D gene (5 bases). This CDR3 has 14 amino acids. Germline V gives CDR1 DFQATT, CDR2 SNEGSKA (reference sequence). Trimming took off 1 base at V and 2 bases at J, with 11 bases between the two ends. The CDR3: CSARGGDSNYGYTF. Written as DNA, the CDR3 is TGCAGTGCTAGAGGGGGGGACTCCAACTATGGCTACACCTTC.

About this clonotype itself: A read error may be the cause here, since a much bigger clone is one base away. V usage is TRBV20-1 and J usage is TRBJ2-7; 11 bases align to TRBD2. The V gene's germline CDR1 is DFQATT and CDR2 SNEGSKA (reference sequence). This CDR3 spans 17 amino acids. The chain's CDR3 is CSTSPSPTSGRPSEQYF. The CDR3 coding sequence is TGCAGTACTAGTCCCAGTCCCACTAGCGGGAGACCCAGCGAGCAGTACTTC.

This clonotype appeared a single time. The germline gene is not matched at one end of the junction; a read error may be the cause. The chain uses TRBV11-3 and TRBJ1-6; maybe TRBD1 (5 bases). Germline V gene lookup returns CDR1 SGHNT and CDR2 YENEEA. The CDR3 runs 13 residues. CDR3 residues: CASSALDTSPLHF. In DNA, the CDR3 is TGTGCAAGCAGCGCCCTGGACACATCACCCCTCCACTTT.

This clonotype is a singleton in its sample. The CDR3 DNA sequence: TGCGCCAGCAGCTTGGATTACGGGATGGGGGGAGGTGAAAAACTGTTTTTT. The encoded protein is CASSLDYGMGGGEKLFF. The V call is TRBV5-1, the J call TRBJ1-4; D may be TRBD1 (5 bases). V was trimmed by 0 bases and J by 7 bases, leaving 19 bases between them. The CDR3 runs to 17 residues. From germline, CDR1 is SGHRS and CDR2 YFSETQ. The complete variable domain, with remaining parts taken from reference TRBV5-1 and TRBJ1-4, reads KAGVTQTPRYLIKTRGQQVTLSCSPISGHRSVSWYQQTPGQGLQFLFEYFSETQRNKGNFPGRFSGRQFSNSRSEMNVSTLELGDSALYLCASSLDYGMGGGEKLFFGSGTQLSVL.

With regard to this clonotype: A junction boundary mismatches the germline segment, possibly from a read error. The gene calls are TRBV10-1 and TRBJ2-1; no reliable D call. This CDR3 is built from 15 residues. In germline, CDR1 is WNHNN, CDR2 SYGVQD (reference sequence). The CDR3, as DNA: TGCGCCAGCAGTGAAAATCCAGATGTCTACAGTGAGCAGTTCTTC. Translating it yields CASSENPDVYSEQFF.

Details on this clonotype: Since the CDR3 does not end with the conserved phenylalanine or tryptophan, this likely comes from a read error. Here the CDR3 reads CASSLGSSWGSQETQYL. The CDR3, as DNA: TGTGCCAGTAGCTTAGGGTCCAGCTGGGGGTCCCAAGAGACCCAGTACCTC. This rearrangement joins TRBV11-3 to TRBJ2-5, with D tentatively TRBD1 or TRBD2 (5 bases each). This CDR3 has 17 residues. Germline loops: CDR1 SGHNT, CDR2 YENEEA.

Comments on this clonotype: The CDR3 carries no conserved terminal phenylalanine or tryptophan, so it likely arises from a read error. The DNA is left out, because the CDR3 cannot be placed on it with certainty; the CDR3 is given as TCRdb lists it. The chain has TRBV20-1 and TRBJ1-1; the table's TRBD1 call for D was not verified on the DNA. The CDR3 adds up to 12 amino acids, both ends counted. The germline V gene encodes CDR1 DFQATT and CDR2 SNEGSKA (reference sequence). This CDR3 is CSARTGGGSAFY.

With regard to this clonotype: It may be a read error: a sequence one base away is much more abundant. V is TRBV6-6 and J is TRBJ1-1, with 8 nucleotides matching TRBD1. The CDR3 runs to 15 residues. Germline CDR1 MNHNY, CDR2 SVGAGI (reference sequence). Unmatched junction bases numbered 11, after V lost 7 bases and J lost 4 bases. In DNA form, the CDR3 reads TGTGCCAGCACCCTCACCTGGACAGGGAGCACTGAAGCTTTCTTT. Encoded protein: CASTLTWTGSTEAFF.

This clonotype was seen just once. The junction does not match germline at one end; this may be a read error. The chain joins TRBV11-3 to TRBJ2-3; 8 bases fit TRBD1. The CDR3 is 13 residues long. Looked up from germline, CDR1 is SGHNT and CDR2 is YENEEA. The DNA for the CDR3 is TGTACCAGCAACTTTCAGGGGGCAGATACGTGGTATTTT. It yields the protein CTSNFQGADTWYF. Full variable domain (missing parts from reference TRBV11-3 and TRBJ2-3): EAGVVQSPRYKIIEKKQPVAFWCNPISGHNTLYWYLQNLGQGPELLIRYENEEAVDDSQLPKDRFSAERLKGVDSTLKIQPAELGDSAVYLCTSNFQGADTWYFGPGTRLTVL.

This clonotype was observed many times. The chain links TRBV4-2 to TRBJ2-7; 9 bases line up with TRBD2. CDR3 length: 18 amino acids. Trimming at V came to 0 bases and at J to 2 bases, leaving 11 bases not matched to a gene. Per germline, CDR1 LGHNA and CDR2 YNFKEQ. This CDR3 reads CASSQEWGSGGLAYEQYF. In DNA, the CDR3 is TGTGCCAGCAGCCAAGAATGGGGAAGCGGGGGGCTTGCCTACGAGCAGTACTTC.

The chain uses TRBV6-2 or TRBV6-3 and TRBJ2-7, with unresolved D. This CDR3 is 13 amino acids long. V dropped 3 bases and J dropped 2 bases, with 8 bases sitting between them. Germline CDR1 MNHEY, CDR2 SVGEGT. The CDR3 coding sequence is TGTGCCAGCAGTTATTCGGGCACCTACGAGCAGTACTTC. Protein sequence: CASSYSGTYEQYF.

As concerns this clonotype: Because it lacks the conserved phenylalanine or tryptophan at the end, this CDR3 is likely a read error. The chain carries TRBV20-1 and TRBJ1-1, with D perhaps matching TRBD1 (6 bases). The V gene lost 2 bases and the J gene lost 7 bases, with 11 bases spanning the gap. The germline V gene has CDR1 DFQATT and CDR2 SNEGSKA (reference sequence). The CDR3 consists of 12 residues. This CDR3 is CSARPGGIEAFI. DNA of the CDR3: TGCAGTGCTAGACCGGGGGGCATTGAAGCTTTCATT.

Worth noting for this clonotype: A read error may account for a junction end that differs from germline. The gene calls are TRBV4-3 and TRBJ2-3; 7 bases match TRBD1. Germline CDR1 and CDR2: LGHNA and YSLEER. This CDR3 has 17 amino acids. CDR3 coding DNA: TGCGTCAGCAGCCAATGGGGTACGGGACAGAGGGCTAATACGCAGTATTTT. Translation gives CVSSQWGTGQRANTQYF.

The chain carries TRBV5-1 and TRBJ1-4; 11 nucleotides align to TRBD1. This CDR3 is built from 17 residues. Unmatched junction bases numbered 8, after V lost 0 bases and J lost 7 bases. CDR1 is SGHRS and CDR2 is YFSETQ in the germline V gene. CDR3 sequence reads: CASSLDSGTGGAEKLFF. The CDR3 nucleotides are TGCGCCAGCAGCTTGGATTCAGGGACAGGGGGAGCTGAAAAACTGTTTTTT. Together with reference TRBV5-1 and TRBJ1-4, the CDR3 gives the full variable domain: KAGVTQTPRYLIKTRGQQVTLSCSPISGHRSVSWYQQTPGQGLQFLFEYFSETQRNKGNFPGRFSGRQFSNSRSEMNVSTLELGDSALYLCASSLDSGTGGAEKLFFGSGTQLSVL.